This T cell receptor beta chain comes out of a study of human T cells and chemical hapten exposure. This clonotype has at least ten counts. TCRdb passed the RACE reads through MiXCR, listing each CDR3 protein once. The sample records more than 70,000 distinct CDR3 sequences, 11% being singletons. The time point denotes: patch test 2, 6 weeks after DPC sensitization. Treatment here: therapeutic diphenylcyclopropenone sensitization with weekly scalp DPC. The source is a young man with alopecia areata. Some clones in this sample may be carry-over from other donors' samples. This specimen was whole blood, taken in connection with sensitization to the hapten diphenylcyclopropenone (DPC).

As DNA, the CDR3 is TGCGCCAGCAGCCAACAGGTGAACACTGAAGCTTTCTTT. Translation gives CASSQQVNTEAFF. The rearrangement uses TRBV4-3 and TRBJ1-1; D gene unclear. Per germline, CDR1 LGHNA and CDR2 YSLEER. Trimming pared 2 bases from V and 0 bases from J, leaving 4 bases between. The CDR3 runs 13 residues.